What follows describes a single T cell receptor beta chain. This entry comes from a study of PD-L1 blockade in urothelial cancer. The CDR3 is 14 residues long. J gave up 1 base and V 5 bases, and 2 bases lay outside the gene matches. Germline V gene lookup returns CDR1 SSHAT and CDR2 FNYEAQ (reference sequence). As for time point: peripheral blood 6 weeks after treatment start. Clones were sequenced by immunoSEQ multiplex PCR, and TCRdb holds only the in-frame ones, with some missing. The repertoire has about 30,000 clones, 80% to 90% of them found once; the top ten carry roughly 8%. The receptor was derived from a man older than 75 with urothelial cancer. The sample consisted of PBMCs, taken around atezolizumab (anti-PD-L1) treatment. V and J are TRBV7-7 and TRBJ2-5; 9 bases align to TRBD2. As DNA, the CDR3 is TGTGCCAGCAGCCAACTAGCGGGCCAAGAGACCCAGTACTTC. This translates into CASSQLAGQETQYF.